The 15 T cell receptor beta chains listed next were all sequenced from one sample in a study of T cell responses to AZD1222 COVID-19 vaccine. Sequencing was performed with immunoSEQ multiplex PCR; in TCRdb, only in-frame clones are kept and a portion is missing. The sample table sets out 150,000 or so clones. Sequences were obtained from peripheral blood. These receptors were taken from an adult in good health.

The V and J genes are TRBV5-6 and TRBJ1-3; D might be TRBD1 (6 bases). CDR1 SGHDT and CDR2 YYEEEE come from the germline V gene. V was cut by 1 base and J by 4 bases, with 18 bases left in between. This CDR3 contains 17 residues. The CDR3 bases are TGTGCCAGCAGCTTGTGGTCGACAGGCGTGGGGGGAAACACCATATATTTT. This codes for CASSLWSTGVGGNTIYF.

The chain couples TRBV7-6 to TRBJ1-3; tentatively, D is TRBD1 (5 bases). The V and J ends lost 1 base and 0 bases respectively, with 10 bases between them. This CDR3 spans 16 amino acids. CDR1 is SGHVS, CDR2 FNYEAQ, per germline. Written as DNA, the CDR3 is TGTGCCAGCAGCTTAGTCCAGGACAACTCTGGAAACACCATATATTTT. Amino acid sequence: CASSLVQDNSGNTIYF.

The CDR3 DNA follows: TGCAGCGTCATCACAGGGGTTTATGGCTACACCTTC. Its protein product is CSVITGVYGYTF. V and J are TRBV29-1 and TRBJ1-2; 7 nucleotides line up with TRBD1. Germline loops: CDR1 SQVTM, CDR2 ANQGSEA. Trimming cost V 6 bases and J 5 bases; bases outside gene matches: 6. The CDR3 extends over 12 amino acids. The whole variable domain, filled in from reference TRBV29-1 and TRBJ1-2, reads SAVISQKPSRDICQRGTSLTIQCQVDSQVTMMFWYRQQPGQSLTLIATANQGSEATYESGFVIDKFPISRPNLTFSTLTVSNMSPEDSSIYLCSVITGVYGYTFGSGTRLTVV.

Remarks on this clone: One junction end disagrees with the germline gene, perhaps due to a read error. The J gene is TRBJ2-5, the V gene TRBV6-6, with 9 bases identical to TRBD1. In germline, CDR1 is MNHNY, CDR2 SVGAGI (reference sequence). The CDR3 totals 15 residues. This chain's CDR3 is CASSYSGQGQEPQYF. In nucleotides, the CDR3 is TGTGCCAGCAGTTACTCGGGACAGGGTCAAGAGCCCCAGTACTTC.

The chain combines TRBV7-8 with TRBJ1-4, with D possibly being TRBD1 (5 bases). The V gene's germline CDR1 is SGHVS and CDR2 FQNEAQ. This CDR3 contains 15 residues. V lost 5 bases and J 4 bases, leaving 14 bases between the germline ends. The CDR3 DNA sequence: TGTGCCAGCAGCCCCGGTGGGGCATATAATGAAAAACTGTTTTTT. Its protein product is CASSPGGAYNEKLFF.

This CDR3 reads CASRTGTGDTYEQYF. CDR3 coding DNA: TGTGCCAGCAGGACGGGGACAGGCGATACCTACGAGCAGTACTTC. This chain joins TRBV6-5 and TRBJ2-7, with TRBD1 matching over 8 bases. V gave up 6 bases and J gave up 2 bases; unmatched junction bases: 9. The CDR3 has 15 amino acids. The germline gives CDR1 MNHEY, CDR2 SVGAGI.

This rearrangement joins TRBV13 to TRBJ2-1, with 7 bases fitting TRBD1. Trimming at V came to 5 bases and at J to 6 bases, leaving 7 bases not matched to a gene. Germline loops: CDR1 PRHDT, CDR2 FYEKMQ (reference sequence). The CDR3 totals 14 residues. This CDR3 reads CASSDRAVGNEQFF. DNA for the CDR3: TGTGCCAGCAGCGACAGGGCCGTGGGCAATGAGCAGTTCTTC.

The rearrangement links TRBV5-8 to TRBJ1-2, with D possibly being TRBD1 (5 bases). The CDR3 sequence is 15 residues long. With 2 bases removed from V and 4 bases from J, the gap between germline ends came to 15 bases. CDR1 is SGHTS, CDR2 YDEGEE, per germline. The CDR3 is CASSLYQGPPYGYTF. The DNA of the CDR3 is TGTGCCAGCAGCTTATATCAGGGTCCCCCCTATGGCTACACCTTC.

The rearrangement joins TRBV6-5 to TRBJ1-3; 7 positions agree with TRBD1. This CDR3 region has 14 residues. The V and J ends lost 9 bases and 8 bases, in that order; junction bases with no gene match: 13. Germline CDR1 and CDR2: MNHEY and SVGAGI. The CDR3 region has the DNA TGTGCCAGTCATCCCTTTGACAGGGAGGACACCATATATTTT. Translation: CASHPFDREDTIYF.

Here the CDR3 DNA reads TGTGCCTGGGGTTCAGGGTGGCATGGCTACACCTTC. Protein product: CAWGSGWHGYTF. The V and J genes are TRBV30 and TRBJ1-2; D perhaps matches TRBD1 (5 bases). This CDR3 has 12 amino acids. The germline gives CDR1 GTSNPN, CDR2 SVGIG (reference sequence). The ends were cut back, 5 bases at V and 6 bases at J, with 13 bases in the middle.

CDR3 amino acids: CASSFSKGTPEAFF. In DNA, the CDR3 is TGTGCCAGCAGTTTTAGCAAAGGGACCCCTGAAGCTTTCTTT. The rearrangement uses TRBV28 and TRBJ1-1; maybe TRBD1 (5 bases). The CDR3 spans 14 residues. Germline V gives CDR1 MDHEN, CDR2 SYDVKM. The V end lost 3 bases, the J end lost 6 bases, and 14 bases lay between the germline ends.

CDR3 bases: TGTGCCAGCAGTTTAGGACTAGCGGACGAGCAGTACTTC. Its protein is CASSLGLADEQYF. V and J are TRBV28 and TRBJ2-7; TRBD2 matches at 10 bases. J gave up 5 bases and V 2 bases, and 0 bases lay outside the gene matches. This CDR3 region has 13 residues. From germline, CDR1 is MDHEN and CDR2 SYDVKM.

This CDR3 is CASSRTSTIIFF. CDR3 bases: TGTGCCAGCAGCCGGACTAGCACAATAATTTTCTTC. V and J are TRBV11-2 and TRBJ2-1; TRBD2 matches 8 bases. Germline CDR1 and CDR2: SGHAT and FQNNGV. The CDR3 has 12 amino acids. V lost 5 bases, J lost 16 bases, and 10 bases stayed unmatched.

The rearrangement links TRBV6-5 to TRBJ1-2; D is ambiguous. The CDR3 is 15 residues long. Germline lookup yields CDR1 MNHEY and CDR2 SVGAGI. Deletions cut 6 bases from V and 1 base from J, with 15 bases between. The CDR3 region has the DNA TGTGCCAGCAGGCCCGGGCCGTCTATTAACTATGGCTACACCTTC. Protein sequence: CASRPGPSINYGYTF.

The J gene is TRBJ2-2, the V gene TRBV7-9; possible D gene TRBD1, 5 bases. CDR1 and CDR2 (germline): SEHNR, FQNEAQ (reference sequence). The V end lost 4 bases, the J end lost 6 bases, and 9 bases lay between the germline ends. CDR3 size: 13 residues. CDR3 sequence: CASSSVQAGELFF. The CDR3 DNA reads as TGTGCCAGCAGCTCGGTACAGGCCGGGGAGCTGTTTTTT. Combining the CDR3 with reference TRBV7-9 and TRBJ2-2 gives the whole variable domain DTGVSQNPRHKITKRGQNVTFRCDPISEHNRLYWYRQTLGQGPEFLTYFQNEAQLEKSRLLSDRFSAERPKGSFSTLEIQRTEQGDSAMYLCASSSVQAGELFFGEGSRLTVL.